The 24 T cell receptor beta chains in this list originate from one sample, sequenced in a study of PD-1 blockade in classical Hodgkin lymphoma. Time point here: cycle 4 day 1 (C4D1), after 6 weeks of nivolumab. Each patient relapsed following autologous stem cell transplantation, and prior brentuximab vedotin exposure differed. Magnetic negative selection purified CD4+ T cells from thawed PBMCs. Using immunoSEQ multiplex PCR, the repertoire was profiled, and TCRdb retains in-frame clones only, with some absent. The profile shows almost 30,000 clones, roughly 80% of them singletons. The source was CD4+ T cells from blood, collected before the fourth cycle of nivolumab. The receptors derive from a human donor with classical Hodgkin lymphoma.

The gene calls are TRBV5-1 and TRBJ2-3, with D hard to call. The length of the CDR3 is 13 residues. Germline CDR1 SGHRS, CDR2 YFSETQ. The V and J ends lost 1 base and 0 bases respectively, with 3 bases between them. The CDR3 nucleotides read TGCGCCAGCAGCTTGCCCAGCACAGATACGCAGTATTTT. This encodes CASSLPSTDTQYF.

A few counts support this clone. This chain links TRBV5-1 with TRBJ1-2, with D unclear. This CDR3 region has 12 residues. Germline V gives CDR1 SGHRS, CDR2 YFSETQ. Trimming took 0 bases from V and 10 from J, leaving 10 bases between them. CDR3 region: CASSLGPQDYTF. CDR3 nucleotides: TGCGCCAGCAGCTTGGGGCCCCAAGACTACACCTTC.

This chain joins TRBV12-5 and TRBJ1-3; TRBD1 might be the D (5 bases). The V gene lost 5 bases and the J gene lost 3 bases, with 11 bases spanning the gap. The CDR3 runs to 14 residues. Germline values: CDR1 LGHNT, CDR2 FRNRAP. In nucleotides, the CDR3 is TGTGCTAGTGGTGCTTCAGGGAGTGGAAACACCATATATTTT. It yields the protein CASGASGSGNTIYF.

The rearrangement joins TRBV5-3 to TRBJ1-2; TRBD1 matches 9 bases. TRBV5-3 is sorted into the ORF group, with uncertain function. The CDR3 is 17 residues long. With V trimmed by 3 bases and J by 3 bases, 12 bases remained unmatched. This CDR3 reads CARSSPTGGRRDYGYTF. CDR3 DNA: TGTGCCAGAAGCTCCCCGACAGGGGGGAGAAGGGACTATGGCTACACCTTC.

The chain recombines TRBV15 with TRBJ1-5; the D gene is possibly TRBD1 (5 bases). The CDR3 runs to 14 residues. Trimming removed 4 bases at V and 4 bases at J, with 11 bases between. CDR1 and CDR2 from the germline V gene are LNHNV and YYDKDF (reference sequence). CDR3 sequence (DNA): TGTGCCACCAGCACGGCCGGACAAAATCAGCCCCAGCATTTT. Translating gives CATSTAGQNQPQHF.

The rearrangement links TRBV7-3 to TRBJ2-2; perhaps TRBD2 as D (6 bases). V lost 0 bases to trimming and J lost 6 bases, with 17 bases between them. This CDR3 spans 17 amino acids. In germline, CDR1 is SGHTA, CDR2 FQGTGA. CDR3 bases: TGTGCCAGCAGCTTAACGTTGAAGCTAGCGTCTCCCGGGGAGCTGTTTTTT. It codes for CASSLTLKLASPGELFF.

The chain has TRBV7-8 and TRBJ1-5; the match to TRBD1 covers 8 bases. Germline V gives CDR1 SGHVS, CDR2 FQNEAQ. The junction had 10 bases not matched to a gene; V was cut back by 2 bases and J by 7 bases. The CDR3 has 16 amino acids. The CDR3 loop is CASSLTGQGAVQPQHF. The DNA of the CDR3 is TGTGCCAGCAGCTTAACGGGCCAGGGGGCCGTCCAGCCCCAGCATTTT.

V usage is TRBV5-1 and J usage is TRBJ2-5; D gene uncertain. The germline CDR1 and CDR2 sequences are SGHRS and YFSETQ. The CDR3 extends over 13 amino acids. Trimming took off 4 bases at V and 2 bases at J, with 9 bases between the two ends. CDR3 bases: TGCGCCAGCAGCGGGTCAGCGCAAGAGACCCAGTACTTC. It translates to CASSGSAQETQYF.

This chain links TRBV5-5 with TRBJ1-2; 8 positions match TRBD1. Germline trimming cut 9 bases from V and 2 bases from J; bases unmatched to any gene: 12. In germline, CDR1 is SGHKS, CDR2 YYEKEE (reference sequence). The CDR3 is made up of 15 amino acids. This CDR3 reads CATEDREVTNYGYTF. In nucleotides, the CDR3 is TGTGCCACCGAGGACAGGGAGGTAACAAACTATGGCTACACCTTC.

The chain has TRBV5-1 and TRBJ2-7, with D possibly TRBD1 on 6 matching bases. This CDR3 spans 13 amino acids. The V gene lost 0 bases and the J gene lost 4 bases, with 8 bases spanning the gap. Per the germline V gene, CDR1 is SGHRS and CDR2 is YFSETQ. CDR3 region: CASSLGDTYEQYF. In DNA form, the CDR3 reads TGCGCCAGCAGCTTGGGGGACACGTACGAGCAGTACTTC.

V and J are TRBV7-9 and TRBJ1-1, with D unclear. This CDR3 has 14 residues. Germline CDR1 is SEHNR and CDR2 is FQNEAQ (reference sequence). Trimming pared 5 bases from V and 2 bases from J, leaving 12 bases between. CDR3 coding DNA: TGTGCCAGCAGCCCCCATCTGGACAACACTGAAGCTTTCTTT. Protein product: CASSPHLDNTEAFF.

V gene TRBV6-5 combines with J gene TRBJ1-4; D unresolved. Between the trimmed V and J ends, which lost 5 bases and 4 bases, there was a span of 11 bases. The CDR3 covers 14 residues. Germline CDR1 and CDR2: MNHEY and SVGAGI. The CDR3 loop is CASSPRVINEKLFF. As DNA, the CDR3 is TGTGCCAGCAGTCCTCGGGTGATTAATGAAAAACTGTTTTTT.

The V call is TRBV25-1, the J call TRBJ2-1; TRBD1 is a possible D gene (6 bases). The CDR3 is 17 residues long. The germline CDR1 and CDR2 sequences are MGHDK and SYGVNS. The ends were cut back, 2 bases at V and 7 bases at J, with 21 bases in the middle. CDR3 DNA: TGTGCCAGCAGTGAAATGGGCATGCAGGGGTCTTTGAATGAGCAGTTCTTC. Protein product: CASSEMGMQGSLNEQFF.

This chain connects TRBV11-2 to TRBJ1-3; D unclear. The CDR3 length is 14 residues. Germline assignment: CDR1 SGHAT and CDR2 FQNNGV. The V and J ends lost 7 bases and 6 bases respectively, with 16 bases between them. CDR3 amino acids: CASTRIGWENTIYF. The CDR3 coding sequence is TGTGCCAGCACCCGGATAGGGTGGGAAAACACCATATATTTT.

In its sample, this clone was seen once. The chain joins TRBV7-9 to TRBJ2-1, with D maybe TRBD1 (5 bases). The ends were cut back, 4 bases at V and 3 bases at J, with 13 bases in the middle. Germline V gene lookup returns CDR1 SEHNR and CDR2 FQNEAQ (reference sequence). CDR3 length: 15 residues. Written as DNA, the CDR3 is TGTGCCAGCAGCTCCTACACGACAGACTACAATGAGCAGTTCTTC. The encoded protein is CASSSYTTDYNEQFF.

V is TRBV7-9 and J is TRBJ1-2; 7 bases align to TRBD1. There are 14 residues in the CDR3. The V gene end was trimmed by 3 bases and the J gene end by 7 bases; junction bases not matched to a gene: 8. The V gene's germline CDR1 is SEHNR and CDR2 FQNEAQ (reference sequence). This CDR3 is CASSFWGQRFGYTF. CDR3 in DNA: TGTGCCAGCAGCTTTTGGGGACAGCGGTTTGGCTACACCTTC.

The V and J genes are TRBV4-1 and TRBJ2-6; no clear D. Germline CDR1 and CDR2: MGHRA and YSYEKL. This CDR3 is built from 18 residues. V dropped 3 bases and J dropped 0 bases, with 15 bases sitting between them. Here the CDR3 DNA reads TGCGCCAGCAGCCACCGAGATGGCCGAATCTCTGGGGCCAACGTCCTGACTTTC. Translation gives CASSHRDGRISGANVLTF.

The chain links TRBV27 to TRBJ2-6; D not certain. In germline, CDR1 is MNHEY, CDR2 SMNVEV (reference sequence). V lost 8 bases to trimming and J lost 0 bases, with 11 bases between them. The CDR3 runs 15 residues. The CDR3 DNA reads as TGTGCCAGCGCCTCCGGGTTCTCTGGGGCCAACGTCCTGACTTTC. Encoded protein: CASASGFSGANVLTF. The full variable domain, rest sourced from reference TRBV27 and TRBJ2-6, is EAQVTQNPRYLITVTGKKLTVTCSQNMNHEYMSWYRQDPGLGLRQIYYSMNVEVTDKGDVPEGYKVSRKEKRNFPLILESPSPNQTSLYFCASASGFSGANVLTFGAGSRLTVL.

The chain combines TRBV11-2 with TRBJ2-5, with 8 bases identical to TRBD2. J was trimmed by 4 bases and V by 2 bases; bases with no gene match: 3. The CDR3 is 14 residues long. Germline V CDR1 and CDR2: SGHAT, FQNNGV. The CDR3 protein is CASSLKAGVETQYF. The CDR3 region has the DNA TGTGCCAGCAGCTTAAAAGCGGGGGTAGAGACCCAGTACTTC.

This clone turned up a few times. DNA for the CDR3: TGTGCCAGCTCACAGGCGTCGGGGAACACTGAAGCTTTCTTT. It is translated as CASSQASGNTEAFF. V and J are TRBV18 and TRBJ1-1; D is unresolved. CDR1 KGHSH and CDR2 LQKENI come from the germline V gene. This CDR3 is built from 14 residues. With 4 bases removed from V and 1 base from J, the gap between germline ends came to 10 bases. The full variable domain, with the rest looked up from reference TRBV18 and TRBJ1-1, is NAGVMQNPRHLVRRRGQEARLRCSPMKGHSHVYWYRQLPEEGLKFMVYLQKENIIDESGMPKERFSAEFPKEGPSILRIQQVVRGDSAAYFCASSQASGNTEAFFGQGTRLTVV.

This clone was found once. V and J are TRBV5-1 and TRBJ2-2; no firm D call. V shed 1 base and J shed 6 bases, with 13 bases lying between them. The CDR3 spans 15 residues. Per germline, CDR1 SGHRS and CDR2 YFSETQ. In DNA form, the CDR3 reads TGCGCCAGCAGCTTGATGGGGTCTTCTTCCGGGGAGCTGTTTTTT. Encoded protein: CASSLMGSSSGELFF.

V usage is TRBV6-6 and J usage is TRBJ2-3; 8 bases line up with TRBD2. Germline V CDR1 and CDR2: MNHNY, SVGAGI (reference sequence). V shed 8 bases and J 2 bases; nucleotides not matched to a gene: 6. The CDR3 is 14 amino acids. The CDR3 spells CASSAGGNTDTQYF. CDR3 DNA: TGTGCCAGCTCCGCGGGGGGCAACACAGATACGCAGTATTTT.

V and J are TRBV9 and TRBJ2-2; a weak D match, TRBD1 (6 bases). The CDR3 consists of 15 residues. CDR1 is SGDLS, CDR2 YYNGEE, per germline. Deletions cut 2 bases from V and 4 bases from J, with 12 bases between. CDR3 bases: TGTGCCAGCAGCGTGGGACACCAAACCACCGGGGAGCTGTTTTTT. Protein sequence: CASSVGHQTTGELFF. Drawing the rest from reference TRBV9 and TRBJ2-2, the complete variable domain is DSGVTQTPKHLITATGQRVTLRCSPRSGDLSVYWYQQSLDQGLQFLIQYYNGEERAKGNILERFSAQQFPDLHSELNLSSLELGDSALYFCASSVGHQTTGELFFGEGSRLTVL.

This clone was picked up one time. CDR3 in DNA: TGTGCCAGCTCGGGCAGGGGAAAGCCCCAGCATTTT. It yields the protein CASSGRGKPQHF. The chain carries TRBV6-5 and TRBJ1-5; D perhaps matches TRBD1 (6 bases). Trimming stripped 8 bases from V and 8 bases from J, with 13 bases between. The CDR3 has 12 residues. Germline loops: CDR1 MNHEY, CDR2 SVGAGI.